This TCR beta chain was observed in a study of shared clonotypes between healthy human individuals. Produced via immunoSEQ multiplex PCR; TCRdb's table is partial and in-frame only. This repertoire shows millions of clones, over 85% found once; its top ten account for under 0.45%. Germline V gene lookup returns CDR1 SGHTA and CDR2 FQGNSA. There are 12 residues in the CDR3. V lost 5 bases, J lost 8 bases, and 3 bases stayed unmatched. A single count supports this clone. The chain recombines TRBV7-2 with TRBJ2-1, with TRBD1 matching 7 bases. The sequencing input was naive CD4+ T cells from PBMCs. Sample subset: CD45RA+ positively selected. The sequence was obtained from a man between 18 and 29 years old in good health. Some clones in this sample may be carry-over from other donors' samples. CDR3 region: CASSPTGDEQFF. The CDR3 nucleotides read TGTGCCAGCAGCCCAACAGGGGATGAGCAGTTCTTC.